This T cell receptor (beta chain) was observed in a study of blood T cell repertoires in COVID-19. Trimming at V came to 0 bases and at J to 4 bases, leaving 4 bases not matched to a gene. Per germline, CDR1 SGHNT and CDR2 YYREEE (reference sequence). This CDR3 is 15 amino acids long. Assay used: immunoSEQ multiplex PCR; TCRdb lists only in-frame clones, some missing. The sample lists 70,000 to 95,000 clones, 82% occurring once. The sample consisted of peripheral blood. The source of this sequence is a human donor in a cohort sampled during active COVID-19. The rearrangement uses TRBV5-4 and TRBJ2-5; 9 bases map to TRBD2. CDR3 sequence: CASSLVLAGVETQYF. The CDR3 DNA reads TGTGCCAGCAGCTTGGTGTTAGCGGGGGTAGAGACCCAGTACTTC. Supplemented by reference TRBV5-4 and TRBJ2-5, the full variable domain reads ETGVTQSPTHLIKTRGQQVTLRCSSQSGHNTVSWYQQALGQGPQFIFQYYREEENGRGNFPPRFSGLQFPNYSSELNVNALELDDSALYLCASSLVLAGVETQYFGPGTRLLVL.